This TCR beta chain was identified during a study of cytomegalovirus exposure and HLA in healthy donors. Findings of the study overall: Within an earlier analysis, most TCR beta V segments proved productive either about 87% or about 30% of the time. Later analysis reportedly placed an Asian-associated ancestry cluster below the roughly 600-donor mean in N-insertions. A few V segments could not be told apart, such as TRBV6-2 and TRBV6-3, and were left out.

There are 13 residues in the CDR3. Germline CDR1 reads SGHDT; CDR2 reads YYEEEE. V was trimmed by 4 bases and J by 7 bases, leaving 12 bases between them. Vbeta (60) and Jbeta (13) primers were used in the PCR. The assay was immunoSEQ multiplex PCR, and TCRdb's table has in-frame clones only and misses some. The repertoire holds about 90,000 clones, with around 79% as singletons. To note about this clone: Its antigen is undetermined.

The V gene is TRBV5-6, the J gene TRBJ1-5; possible D gene TRBD1, 5 bases. Material for sequencing was PBMCs. This TCR came from a woman aged 40 to 55 in good health and CMV-seropositive. The CDR3 is CASSHQGGQPQHF. In DNA, the CDR3 is TGTGCCAGCAGCCATCAGGGAGGGCAGCCCCAGCATTTT.